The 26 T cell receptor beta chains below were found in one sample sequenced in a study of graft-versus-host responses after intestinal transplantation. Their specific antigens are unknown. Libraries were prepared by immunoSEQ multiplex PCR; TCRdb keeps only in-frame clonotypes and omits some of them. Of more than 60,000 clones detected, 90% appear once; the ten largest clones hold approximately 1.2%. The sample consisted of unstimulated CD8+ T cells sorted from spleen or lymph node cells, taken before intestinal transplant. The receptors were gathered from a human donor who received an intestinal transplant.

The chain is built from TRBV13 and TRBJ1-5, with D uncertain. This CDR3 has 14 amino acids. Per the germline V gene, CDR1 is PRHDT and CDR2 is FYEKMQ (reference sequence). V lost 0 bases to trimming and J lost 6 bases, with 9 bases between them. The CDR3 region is CASSLGVGSQPQHF. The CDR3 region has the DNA TGTGCCAGCAGCTTAGGGGTGGGGAGTCAGCCCCAGCATTTT.

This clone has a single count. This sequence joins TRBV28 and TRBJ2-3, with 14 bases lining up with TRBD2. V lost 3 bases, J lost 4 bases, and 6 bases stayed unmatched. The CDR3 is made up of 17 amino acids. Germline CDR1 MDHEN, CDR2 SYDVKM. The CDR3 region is CASSLGTSGGGADTQYF. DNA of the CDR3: TGTGCCAGCAGTTTGGGGACTAGCGGGGGTGGGGCAGATACGCAGTATTTT. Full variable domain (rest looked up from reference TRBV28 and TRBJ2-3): DVKVTQSSRYLVKRTGEKVFLECVQDMDHENMFWYRQDPGLGLRLIYFSYDVKMKEKGDIPEGYSVSREKKERFSLILESASTNQTSMYLCASSLGTSGGGADTQYFGPGTRLTVL.

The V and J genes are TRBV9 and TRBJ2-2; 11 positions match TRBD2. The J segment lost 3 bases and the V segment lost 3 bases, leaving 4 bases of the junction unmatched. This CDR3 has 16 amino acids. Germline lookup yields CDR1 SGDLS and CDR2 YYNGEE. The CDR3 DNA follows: TGTGCCAGCAGCGCCTTTAGCGGGGGGGACACCGGGGAGCTGTTTTTT. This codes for CASSAFSGGDTGELFF. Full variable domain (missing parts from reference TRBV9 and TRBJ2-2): DSGVTQTPKHLITATGQRVTLRCSPRSGDLSVYWYQQSLDQGLQFLIQYYNGEERAKGNILERFSAQQFPDLHSELNLSSLELGDSALYFCASSAFSGGDTGELFFGEGSRLTVL.

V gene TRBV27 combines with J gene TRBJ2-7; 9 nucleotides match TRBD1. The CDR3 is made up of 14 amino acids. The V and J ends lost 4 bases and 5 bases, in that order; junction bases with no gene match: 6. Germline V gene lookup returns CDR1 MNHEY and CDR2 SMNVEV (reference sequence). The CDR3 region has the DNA TGTGCCAGCAGTTGGGGGACAGGGTTGGACGAGCAGTACTTC. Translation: CASSWGTGLDEQYF.

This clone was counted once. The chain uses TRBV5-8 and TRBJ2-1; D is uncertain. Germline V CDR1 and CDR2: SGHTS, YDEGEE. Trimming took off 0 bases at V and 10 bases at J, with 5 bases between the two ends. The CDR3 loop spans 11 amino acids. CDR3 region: CASSLDWEQFF. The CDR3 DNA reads TGTGCCAGCAGCTTGGACTGGGAGCAGTTCTTC. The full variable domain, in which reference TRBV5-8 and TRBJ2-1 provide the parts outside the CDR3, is EAGVTQSPTHLIKTRGQQATLRCSPISGHTSVYWYQQALGLGLQFLLWYDEGEERNRGNFPPRFSGRQFPNYSSELNVNALELEDSALYLCASSLDWEQFFGPGTRLTVL.

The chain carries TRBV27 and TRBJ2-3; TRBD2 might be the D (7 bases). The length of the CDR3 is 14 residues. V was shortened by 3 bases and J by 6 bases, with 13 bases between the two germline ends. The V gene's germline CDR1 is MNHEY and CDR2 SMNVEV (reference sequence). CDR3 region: CASSFSGGADTQYF. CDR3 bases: TGTGCCAGCAGTTTTTCGGGGGGCGCCGATACGCAGTATTTT.

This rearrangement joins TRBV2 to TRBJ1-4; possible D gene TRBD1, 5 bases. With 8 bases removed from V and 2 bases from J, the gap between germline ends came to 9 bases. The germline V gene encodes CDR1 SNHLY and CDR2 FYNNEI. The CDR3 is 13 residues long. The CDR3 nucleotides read TGTGCCAGCGTTGGGGCGACTAATGAAAAACTGTTTTTT. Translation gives CASVGATNEKLFF.

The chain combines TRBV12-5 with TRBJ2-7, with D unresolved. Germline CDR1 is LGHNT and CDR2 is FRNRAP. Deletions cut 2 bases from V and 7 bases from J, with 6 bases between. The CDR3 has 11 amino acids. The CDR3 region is CASGLMEEQYF. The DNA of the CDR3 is TGTGCTAGTGGTTTGATGGAGGAGCAGTACTTC.

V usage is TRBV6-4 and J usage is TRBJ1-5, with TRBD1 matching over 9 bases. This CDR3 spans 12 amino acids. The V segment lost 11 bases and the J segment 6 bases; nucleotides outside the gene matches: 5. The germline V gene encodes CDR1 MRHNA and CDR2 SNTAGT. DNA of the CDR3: TGTGCCGGGACAGGGAGTATTCAGCCCCAGCATTTT. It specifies CAGTGSIQPQHF.

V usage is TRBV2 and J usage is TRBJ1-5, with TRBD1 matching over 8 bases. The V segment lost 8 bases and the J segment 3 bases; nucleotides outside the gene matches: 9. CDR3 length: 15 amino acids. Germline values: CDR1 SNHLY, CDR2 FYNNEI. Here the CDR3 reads CASRNDRGINQPQHF. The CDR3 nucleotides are TGTGCCAGCCGTAATGACAGGGGCATCAATCAGCCCCAGCATTTT.

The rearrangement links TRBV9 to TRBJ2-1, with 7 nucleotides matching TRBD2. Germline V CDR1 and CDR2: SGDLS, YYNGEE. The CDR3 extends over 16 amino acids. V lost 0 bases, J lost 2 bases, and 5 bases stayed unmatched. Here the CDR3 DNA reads TGTGCCAGCAGCGTAGATGGGGGGGAGACCTACAATGAGCAGTTCTTC. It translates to CASSVDGGETYNEQFF.

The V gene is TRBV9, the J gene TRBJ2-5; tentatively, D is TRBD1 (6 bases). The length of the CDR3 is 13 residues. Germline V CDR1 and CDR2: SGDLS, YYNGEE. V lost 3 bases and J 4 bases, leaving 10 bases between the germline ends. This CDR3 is CASSERGRETQYF. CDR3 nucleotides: TGTGCCAGCAGCGAGAGGGGGAGAGAGACCCAGTACTTC.

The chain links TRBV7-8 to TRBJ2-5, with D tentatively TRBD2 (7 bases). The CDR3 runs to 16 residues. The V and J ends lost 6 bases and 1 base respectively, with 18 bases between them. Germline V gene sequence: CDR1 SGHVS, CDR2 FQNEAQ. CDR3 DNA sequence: TGTGCCAGCAGACAATTCCGGGGGGCCCTCCAAGAGACCCAGTACTTC. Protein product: CASRQFRGALQETQYF. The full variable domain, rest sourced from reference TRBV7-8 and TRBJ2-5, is GAGVSQSPRYKVAKRGQDVALRCDPISGHVSLFWYQQALGQGPEFLTYFQNEAQLDKSGLPSDRFFAERPEGSVSTLKIQRTQQEDSAVYLCASRQFRGALQETQYFGPGTRLLVL.

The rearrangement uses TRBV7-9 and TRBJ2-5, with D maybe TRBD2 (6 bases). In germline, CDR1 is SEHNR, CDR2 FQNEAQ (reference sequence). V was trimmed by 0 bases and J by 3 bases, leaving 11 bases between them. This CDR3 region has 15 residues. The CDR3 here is CASSLALGGEETQYF. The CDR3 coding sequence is TGTGCCAGCAGCTTAGCCCTGGGCGGGGAAGAGACCCAGTACTTC.

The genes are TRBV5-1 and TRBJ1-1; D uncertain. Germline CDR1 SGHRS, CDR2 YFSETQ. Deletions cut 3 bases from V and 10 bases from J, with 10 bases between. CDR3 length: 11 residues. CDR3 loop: CASSSGVRAFF. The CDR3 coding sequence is TGCGCCAGCAGCTCGGGTGTGAGAGCTTTCTTT.

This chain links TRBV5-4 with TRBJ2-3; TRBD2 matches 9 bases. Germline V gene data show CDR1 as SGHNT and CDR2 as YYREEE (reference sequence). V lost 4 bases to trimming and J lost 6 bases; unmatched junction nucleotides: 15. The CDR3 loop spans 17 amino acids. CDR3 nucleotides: TGTGCCAGCAGCCCTCCGGGTAGCGGGGGCCGAGCGGATACGCAGTATTTT. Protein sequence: CASSPPGSGGRADTQYF. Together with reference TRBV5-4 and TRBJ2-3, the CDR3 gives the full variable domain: ETGVTQSPTHLIKTRGQQVTLRCSSQSGHNTVSWYQQALGQGPQFIFQYYREEENGRGNFPPRFSGLQFPNYSSELNVNALELDDSALYLCASSPPGSGGRADTQYFGPGTRLTVL.

CDR3 DNA sequence: TGTGCCAGCAGCGACAGGGACCGAACCCCGAACACTGAAGCTTTCTTT. Residues: CASSDRDRTPNTEAFF. This chain connects TRBV9 to TRBJ1-1, with D perhaps matching TRBD1 (6 bases). The CDR3 loop spans 16 amino acids. V was shortened by 3 bases and J by 1 base, with 16 bases between the two germline ends. The V gene's germline CDR1 is SGDLS and CDR2 YYNGEE.

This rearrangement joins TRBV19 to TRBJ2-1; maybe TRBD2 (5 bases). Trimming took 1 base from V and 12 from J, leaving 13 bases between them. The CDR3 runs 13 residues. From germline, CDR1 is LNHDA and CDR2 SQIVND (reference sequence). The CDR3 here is CASSIALDFGQFF. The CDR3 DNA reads TGTGCCAGTAGTATAGCACTAGACTTTGGGCAGTTCTTC.

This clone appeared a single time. Written as DNA, the CDR3 is TGTGCCAGCAGCCACACCCTAGCGGGCGATCACAATGAGCAGTTCTTC. Translating gives CASSHTLAGDHNEQFF. The V and J genes are TRBV9 and TRBJ2-1, with 8 bases identical to TRBD2. In germline, CDR1 is SGDLS, CDR2 YYNGEE. The V segment lost 4 bases and the J segment 5 bases; nucleotides outside the gene matches: 11. CDR3 size: 16 residues. The full variable domain, with the rest looked up from reference TRBV9 and TRBJ2-1, is DSGVTQTPKHLITATGQRVTLRCSPRSGDLSVYWYQQSLDQGLQFLIQYYNGEERAKGNILERFSAQQFPDLHSELNLSSLELGDSALYFCASSHTLAGDHNEQFFGPGTRLTVL.

The CDR3 sequence is CASSPGTGGSYEQYF. DNA of the CDR3: TGTGCCAGTAGCCCCGGGACAGGGGGCTCCTACGAGCAGTACTTC. The gene calls are TRBV19 and TRBJ2-7; 11 positions match TRBD1. The CDR3 covers 15 residues. CDR1 and CDR2 from the germline V gene are LNHDA and SQIVND (reference sequence). With 6 bases clipped from V and 0 bases from J, the junction kept 4 bases outside the gene matches.

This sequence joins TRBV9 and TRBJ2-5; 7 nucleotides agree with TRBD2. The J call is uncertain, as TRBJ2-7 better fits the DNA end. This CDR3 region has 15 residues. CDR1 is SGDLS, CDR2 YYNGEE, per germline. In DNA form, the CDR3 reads TGTGCCAGCAGCGTAGGGTCGGGGGGTTTCTACGAGCAGTACTTC. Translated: CASSVGSGGFYEQYF.

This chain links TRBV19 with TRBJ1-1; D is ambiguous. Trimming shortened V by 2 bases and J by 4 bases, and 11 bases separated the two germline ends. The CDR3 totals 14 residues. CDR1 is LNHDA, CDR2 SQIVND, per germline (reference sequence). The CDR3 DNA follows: TGTGCCAGTAGTATATCACTTAGAGGCACTGAAGCTTTCTTT. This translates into CASSISLRGTEAFF.

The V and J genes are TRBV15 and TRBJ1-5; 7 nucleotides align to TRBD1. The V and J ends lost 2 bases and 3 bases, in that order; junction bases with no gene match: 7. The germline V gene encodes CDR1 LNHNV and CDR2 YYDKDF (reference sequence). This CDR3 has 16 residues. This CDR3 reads CATSRSQGVANQPQHF. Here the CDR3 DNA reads TGTGCCACCAGCAGAAGCCAGGGGGTTGCCAATCAGCCCCAGCATTTT.

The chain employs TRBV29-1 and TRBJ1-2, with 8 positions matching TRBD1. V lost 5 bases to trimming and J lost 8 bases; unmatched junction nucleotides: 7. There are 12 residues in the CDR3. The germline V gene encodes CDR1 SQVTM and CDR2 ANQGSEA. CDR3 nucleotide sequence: TGCAGCGTTACGGACAGGGTGGGCGGCTACACCTTC. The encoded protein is CSVTDRVGGYTF. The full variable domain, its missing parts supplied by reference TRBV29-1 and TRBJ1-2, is SAVISQKPSRDICQRGTSLTIQCQVDSQVTMMFWYRQQPGQSLTLIATANQGSEATYESGFVIDKFPISRPNLTFSTLTVSNMSPEDSSIYLCSVTDRVGGYTFGSGTRLTVV.

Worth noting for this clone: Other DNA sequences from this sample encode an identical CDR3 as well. The CDR3 spells CASTDRGYEQYF. DNA of the CDR3: TGTGCCAGCACGGACAGGGGCTACGAGCAGTACTTC. V is TRBV2 and J is TRBJ2-7; the match to TRBD1 covers 9 bases. Germline V lookup: CDR1 SNHLY, CDR2 FYNNEI. V was pared by 7 bases and J by 3 bases, with 1 base of the junction left unmatched. This CDR3 spans 12 amino acids. The full variable domain, in which reference TRBV2 and TRBJ2-7 provide the parts outside the CDR3, is EPEVTQTPSHQVTQMGQEVILRCVPISNHLYFYWYRQILGQKVEFLVSFYNNEISEKSEIFDDQFSVERPDGSNFTLKIRSTKLEDSAMYFCASTDRGYEQYFGPGTRLTVT.

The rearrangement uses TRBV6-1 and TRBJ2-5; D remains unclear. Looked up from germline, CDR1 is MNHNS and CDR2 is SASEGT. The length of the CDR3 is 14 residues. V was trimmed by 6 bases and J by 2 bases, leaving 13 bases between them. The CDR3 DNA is TGTGCCAGCAGGGAGATAACGTGGCAAGAGACCCAGTACTTC. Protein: CASREITWQETQYF.